This T cell receptor (beta chain) was captured in a study of shared clonotypes between healthy human individuals. Only CD45RO-negative cells positively selected for CCR7 counted as naive CD8 cells, so terminally differentiated effector memory CD45RA+ cells were excluded. Sequenced by immunoSEQ multiplex PCR; TCRdb stores in-frame clones only, minus some. The repertoire holds some 2 million clones, about 94% seen once, with under 1.5% in the top ten. Comment on this clone: In the same sample, other DNA sequences code for this CDR3.

Germline CDR1 is MNHEY and CDR2 is SMNVEV (reference sequence). CDR3 length: 15 residues. Trimming shortened V by 1 base and J by 4 bases, and 8 bases separated the two germline ends. The receptor was derived from a man younger than 35 in good health. Sequences were obtained from naive CD8+ T cells sorted from blood. The rearrangement joins TRBV27 to TRBJ2-6; D remains ambiguous. CDR3 nucleotides: TGTGCCAGCAGTTTATTAGGGTTCGGGGCCAACGTCCTGACTTTC. Residues: CASSLLGFGANVLTF.